One and the same sample provided the 21 T cell receptor beta chains below, sequenced in a study of spatial heterogeneity in lung cancer. Time point noted: sample taken at primary tumor resection. Whole RNA, isolated from tumor, nontumor lung or frozen PBMC, was sequenced without prior sorting. TCRdb re-called the 5' RACE reads with MiXCR, one entry per CDR3 protein. The sample has approximately 49,000 distinct CDR3 sequences, roughly 5% seen once. The sequencing here drew on PBMCs, taken at surgery. The origin of the receptors is a male donor with early-stage non-small cell lung cancer.

This clonotype has ten or more counts. The CDR3 loop reads CASSLVAGGYNEQFF. The CDR3 DNA follows: TGTGCCAGCAGCTTGGTTGCGGGAGGCTACAATGAGCAGTTCTTC. This sequence joins TRBV5-4 and TRBJ2-1; 8 bases agree with TRBD2. Germline CDR1 reads SGHNT; CDR2 reads YYREEE (reference sequence). Unmatched junction bases numbered 2, after V lost 0 bases and J lost 3 bases. The CDR3 length is 15 residues.

This clonotype was seen ten or more times. This rearrangement joins TRBV4-3 to TRBJ2-3; 7 bases line up with TRBD2. J lost 5 bases, V lost 0 bases, and 11 bases had no gene match. CDR1 LGHNA and CDR2 YSLEER come from the germline V gene. The CDR3 has 17 amino acids. This chain's CDR3 is CASSQDLRAGVRDTQYF. The CDR3, as DNA: TGCGCCAGCAGCCAAGATCTGCGGGCGGGAGTAAGAGATACGCAGTATTTT.

In this sample, this clonotype turned up many times. This chain joins TRBV10-2 and TRBJ2-3, with D perhaps matching TRBD2 (6 bases). Trimming cost V 2 bases and J 4 bases, with 19 bases left between them. This CDR3 spans 17 amino acids. The germline V gene has CDR1 WSHSY and CDR2 SAAADI. The CDR3 loop reads CASSEPKLGLKPDTQYF. The CDR3 nucleotides read TGCGCCAGCAGTGAGCCCAAACTCGGACTAAAACCAGATACGCAGTATTTT.

This clonotype has at least ten counts. The rearrangement uses TRBV29-1 and TRBJ2-7; D not resolved. This CDR3 is built from 12 residues. The V end was cut by 4 bases, the J end by 6 bases, with 13 bases between. Germline V CDR1 and CDR2: SQVTM, ANQGSEA. The CDR3 here is CSVVIFDAEQYF. CDR3 nucleotide sequence: TGCAGCGTTGTAATTTTTGACGCCGAGCAGTACTTC.

This clonotype was detected ten times or more. The chain has TRBV27 and TRBJ2-1; TRBD2 aligns across 8 bases. V trimming: 5 bases; J trimming: 0 bases; junction bases outside the gene matches: 0. The CDR3 is 14 residues long. Germline CDR1 MNHEY, CDR2 SMNVEV (reference sequence). CDR3: CASSSGSSYNEQFF. DNA of the CDR3: TGTGCCAGCAGTAGCGGGAGCTCCTACAATGAGCAGTTCTTC.

This clonotype was seen ten or more times. The V gene is TRBV30, the J gene TRBJ2-6; D call uncertain. Trimming took off 3 bases at V and 0 bases at J, with 6 bases between the two ends. The CDR3 has 14 residues. Germline V gene sequence: CDR1 GTSNPN, CDR2 SVGIG (reference sequence). DNA for the CDR3: TGTGCCTGGAGAGTCGACTCTGGGGCCAACGTCCTGACTTTC. As protein: CAWRVDSGANVLTF.

As concerns this clonotype: A junction boundary mismatches the germline segment, possibly from a read error. The V gene is TRBV5-1, the J gene TRBJ2-1; D might be TRBD2 (5 bases). The CDR3 length is 13 residues. Germline CDR1 SGHRS, CDR2 YFSETQ. The CDR3 DNA sequence: TGCGCCAGCAGCCTCGACTTCGCCGGGGAGCAGTGCTTC. This translates into CASSLDFAGEQCF.

This clonotype was seen repeatedly, ten times or more. The V call is TRBV10-3, the J call TRBJ2-3, with 13 bases that match TRBD2. The germline gives CDR1 ENHRY, CDR2 SYGVKD. The J segment lost 9 bases and the V segment lost 4 bases, leaving 4 bases of the junction unmatched. The CDR3 is 14 residues long. The CDR3 sequence is CAISGTSGSLTQYF. For the CDR3, the DNA is TGTGCCATCAGTGGGACTAGCGGGAGCCTGACGCAGTATTTT.

This clonotype has more than one count but fewer than ten. This sequence joins TRBV15 and TRBJ2-7; D perhaps matches TRBD1 (6 bases). With 0 bases removed from V and 0 bases from J, the gap between germline ends came to 12 bases. CDR1 and CDR2 (germline): LNHNV, YYDKDF (reference sequence). The CDR3 consists of 16 residues. CDR3 region: CATSRDGGHVSYEQYF. The CDR3 DNA reads as TGTGCCACCAGCAGAGATGGGGGACACGTCTCCTACGAGCAGTACTTC.

This clonotype has a count of ten or more. The chain joins TRBV7-9 to TRBJ2-1; 10 positions match TRBD2. From germline, CDR1 is SEHNR and CDR2 FQNEAQ (reference sequence). The CDR3 sequence is 16 residues long. V was clipped by 1 base and J by 6 bases; unmatched bases: 6. CDR3 residues: CASSLGPSGSSNEQFF. The CDR3 bases are TGTGCCAGCAGCTTAGGGCCTAGCGGGAGTTCCAATGAGCAGTTCTTC.

This clonotype has a handful of counts. The chain uses TRBV6-2 or TRBV6-3 and TRBJ2-3; perhaps TRBD2 as D (6 bases). The CDR3 consists of 15 residues. The germline CDR1 and CDR2 sequences are MNHEY and SVGEGT. V lost 4 bases and J lost 7, with 18 bases in between. This CDR3 reads CASSSPLARGNTQYF. DNA of the CDR3: TGTGCCAGCAGTTCCCCCCTAGCGAGGGGAAATACGCAGTATTTT.

Note on this clonotype: A much larger clone lies a single base off, so this may be a read error. The rearrangement uses TRBV29-1 and TRBJ1-2; unclear D gene. The germline gives CDR1 SQVTM, CDR2 ANQGSEA. CDR3 length equals 15 residues. Here the CDR3 DNA reads TGCAGCGTCGAGAGAGATCCAGGTTCGGGCTATGTCTACACCTTC. It yields the protein CSVERDPGSGYVYTF.

This clonotype was detected ten times or more. V and J are TRBV20-1 and TRBJ2-5; D is perhaps TRBD2 (6 bases). Trimming cost V 5 bases and J 2 bases, with 12 bases left between them. The length of the CDR3 is 13 residues. The germline gives CDR1 DFQATT, CDR2 SNEGSKA (reference sequence). CDR3 sequence reads: CSAATGVQETQYF. The CDR3 DNA reads as TGCAGTGCTGCGACGGGGGTACAAGAGACCCAGTACTTC.

This clonotype was counted many times. This chain uses TRBV12-3 or TRBV12-4 with TRBJ2-3, with 7 bases fitting TRBD1. This CDR3 region has 16 residues. Trimming took 1 base from V and 1 from J; bases not matched to a gene: 5. The chain's CDR3 is CASSLGTGSGTDTQYF. The CDR3 region has the DNA TGTGCCAGCAGTTTAGGGACAGGTAGCGGCACAGATACGCAGTATTTT.

This clonotype showed up many times. The chain uses TRBV7-9 and TRBJ2-1, with 12 bases aligning to TRBD2. The CDR3 is made up of 16 amino acids. Trimming removed 3 bases from V and 8 bases from J; junction bases left unmatched: 8. Germline V gene data show CDR1 as SEHNR and CDR2 as FQNEAQ (reference sequence). CDR3 bases: TGTGCCAGCAGCTTTAGTCCCCTAGCGGGAGGGCATGAGCAGTTCTTC. Encoded protein: CASSFSPLAGGHEQFF. Full variable domain (missing parts from reference TRBV7-9 and TRBJ2-1): DTGVSQNPRHKITKRGQNVTFRCDPISEHNRLYWYRQTLGQGPEFLTYFQNEAQLEKSRLLSDRFSAERPKGSFSTLEIQRTEQGDSAMYLCASSFSPLAGGHEQFFGPGTRLTVL.

In its sample, this clonotype was seen many times. The chain recombines TRBV18 with TRBJ1-1, with TRBD1 matching 8 bases. V was clipped by 3 bases and J by 1 base; unmatched bases: 4. This CDR3 spans 15 amino acids. Germline CDR1 reads KGHSH; CDR2 reads LQKENI. CDR3 in DNA: TGTGCCAGCTCACCCGGACAGGGCAGGAACACTGAAGCTTTCTTT. Translation gives CASSPGQGRNTEAFF.

The table lists this clonotype with many counts. V is TRBV20-1 and J is TRBJ2-3, with D perhaps TRBD1 (6 bases). The length of the CDR3 is 15 residues. CDR1 and CDR2 from the germline V gene are DFQATT and SNEGSKA (reference sequence). V dropped 5 bases and J dropped 4 bases, with 19 bases sitting between them. CDR3 sequence: CSARGHYRAPDTQYF. As DNA, the CDR3 is TGCAGTGCTCGGGGTCATTACAGGGCCCCAGATACGCAGTATTTT.

Ten or more counts support this clonotype. V is TRBV18 and J is TRBJ1-4, with a weak D call TRBD1 (6 bases). This CDR3 region has 15 residues. The germline V gene has CDR1 KGHSH and CDR2 LQKENI. The V end was cut by 3 bases, the J end by 3 bases, with 11 bases between. The CDR3 sequence: CASSPTGGPNEKLFF. The CDR3 nucleotides are TGTGCCAGCTCACCCACGGGGGGGCCTAATGAAAAACTGTTTTTT.

This clonotype was observed at least ten times. The chain couples TRBV9 to TRBJ2-1; D perhaps matches TRBD2 (5 bases). Per the germline V gene, CDR1 is SGDLS and CDR2 is YYNGEE. Trimming stripped 4 bases from V and 7 bases from J, with 12 bases between. The CDR3 has 13 amino acids. The CDR3 coding sequence is TGTGCCAGCAGCTTAGAGCTAGCAAATGAGCAGTTCTTC. It codes for CASSLELANEQFF.

This clonotype has a count of ten or more. The chain has TRBV5-1 and TRBJ2-1, with 8 nucleotides matching TRBD2. V was clipped by 0 bases and J by 8 bases; unmatched bases: 13. Germline V gene data show CDR1 as SGHRS and CDR2 as YFSETQ. The CDR3 has 17 amino acids. In DNA form, the CDR3 reads TGCGCCAGCAGCTTGGCCATTTTCGGGAGGGCCGTCGATGAGCAGTTCTTC. Translation gives CASSLAIFGRAVDEQFF.

This clonotype was picked up many times. The rearrangement joins TRBV7-9 to TRBJ1-1; D remains ambiguous. Germline CDR1 is SEHNR and CDR2 is FQNEAQ (reference sequence). Trimming stripped 7 bases from V and 3 bases from J, with 15 bases between. The CDR3 is 14 amino acids. CDR3 in amino acids: CASTLRLGHTEAFF. Written as DNA, the CDR3 is TGTGCCAGCACCCTTAGACTAGGGCACACTGAAGCTTTCTTT.